Presented here are 23 T cell receptor beta chains from one specimen sequenced in a study of spatial heterogeneity in lung cancer. Time point reported: blood at routine non-recurrence follow-up after resection. MiXCR was run by TCRdb on the 5' RACE reads, yielding one entry per CDR3 protein. The table includes approximately 39,000 distinct CDR3 sequences, around 7.6% detected once. The sequenced sample was PBMCs, obtained at follow-up. The receptor set was obtained from a male donor with early-stage non-small cell lung cancer.

This clonotype was picked up many times. The rearrangement joins TRBV7-9 to TRBJ2-1; TRBD1 matches 7 bases. This CDR3 has 15 residues. Unmatched junction bases numbered 4, after V lost 5 bases and J lost 0 bases. CDR1 is SEHNR, CDR2 FQNEAQ, per germline (reference sequence). The CDR3 here is CASSLTGSSYNEQFF. The DNA for the CDR3 is TGTGCCAGCAGCCTGACAGGGAGCTCCTACAATGAGCAGTTCTTC.

The V gene is TRBV25-1, the J gene TRBJ1-6; D gene ambiguous. The CDR3 contains 15 residues. Germline V gene data show CDR1 as MGHDK and CDR2 as SYGVNS. V dropped 1 base and J dropped 7 bases, with 11 bases sitting between them. This CDR3 is CASSESVRGNSPLHF. In nucleotides, the CDR3 is TGTGCCAGCAGTGAATCCGTCCGCGGAAATTCACCCCTCCACTTT.

Worth noting for this clonotype: A much larger clone differs from this one at a single base, so this may be a read error. The chain couples TRBV28 to TRBJ2-1; D might be TRBD1 or TRBD2, each matching 6 bases. V lost 11 bases and J 2 bases, leaving 13 bases between the germline ends. The CDR3 is 13 residues long. Per germline, CDR1 MDHEN and CDR2 SYDVKM. CDR3 amino acids: CAGGAGAYNEQFF. The CDR3 region has the DNA TGTGCCGGCGGGGCAGGGGCCTACAATGAGCAGTTCTTC.

This clonotype occurred many times. The V and J genes are TRBV28 and TRBJ1-2; D may be TRBD1 (6 bases). V shed 1 base and J shed 2 bases, with 11 bases lying between them. The CDR3 length is 15 residues. The V gene's germline CDR1 is MDHEN and CDR2 SYDVKM. CDR3: CASSLSLGANYGYTF. The CDR3 DNA reads TGTGCCAGCAGTTTATCGCTGGGGGCCAACTATGGCTACACCTTC.

This clonotype was recorded at least ten times. The chain links TRBV27 to TRBJ1-6; 9 bases fit TRBD1. The CDR3 totals 16 residues. Germline V gene lookup returns CDR1 MNHEY and CDR2 SMNVEV (reference sequence). V was clipped by 3 bases and J by 8 bases; unmatched bases: 8. CDR3 nucleotides: TGTGCCAGCAGTTTCGTACCGGGACAGGGACATTCACCCCTCCACTTT. As protein: CASSFVPGQGHSPLHF.

This clonotype was found many times. The J gene is TRBJ2-5, the V gene TRBV7-2; 15 bases line up with TRBD2. The CDR3 is 18 amino acids. CDR1 is SGHTA and CDR2 is FQGNSA in the germline V gene. Unmatched junction bases numbered 7, after V lost 1 base and J lost 4 bases. CDR3 nucleotides: TGTGCCAGCAGCTTAGGGACTAGCGGGGGGGCCATTAGAGAGACCCAGTACTTC. Translated, it gives CASSLGTSGGAIRETQYF.

This clonotype was observed many times. The V call is TRBV6-2 or TRBV6-3, the J call TRBJ2-2, with 7 bases matching TRBD1. V gave up 7 bases and J gave up 2 bases; unmatched junction bases: 10. In germline, CDR1 is MNHEY, CDR2 SVGEGT. The CDR3 contains 16 residues. The CDR3: CASTPPDRLNTGELFF. DNA of the CDR3: TGTGCCAGCACCCCTCCGGACAGGCTTAACACCGGGGAGCTGTTTTTT.

This clonotype was recorded at least ten times. V gene TRBV3-1 combines with J gene TRBJ2-2; either TRBD1 or TRBD2 may supply D (5 bases each). The CDR3 runs 14 residues. The germline V and J ends were trimmed by 4 bases and 4 bases, with 10 bases remaining between them. In germline, CDR1 is LGHDT, CDR2 YNNKEL (reference sequence). For the CDR3, the DNA is TGTGCCAGCAGCCTCCAGGGAGTCACCGGGGAGCTGTTTTTT. It yields the protein CASSLQGVTGELFF.

The V and J genes are TRBV5-1 and TRBJ2-5; D possibly uses TRBD1 or TRBD2 (5 bases each). This CDR3 spans 14 amino acids. Trimming removed 4 bases at V and 2 bases at J, with 12 bases between. Per the germline V gene, CDR1 is SGHRS and CDR2 is YFSETQ. CDR3 nucleotides: TGCGCCAGCAGCCAGCCGGGACCTCAAGAGACCCAGTACTTC. The encoded protein is CASSQPGPQETQYF. Variable domain in full (rest from reference TRBV5-1 and TRBJ2-5): KAGVTQTPRYLIKTRGQQVTLSCSPISGHRSVSWYQQTPGQGLQFLFEYFSETQRNKGNFPGRFSGRQFSNSRSEMNVSTLELGDSALYLCASSQPGPQETQYFGPGTRLLVL.

This clonotype was detected only once. Since a much larger clone is just one base distant, this may be a read error. The chain links TRBV11-1 to TRBJ2-7, with D possibly TRBD1 on 6 matching bases. Germline V gives CDR1 SGHAT, CDR2 FQDESV (reference sequence). This CDR3 is 12 amino acids long. The ends were cut back, 4 bases at V and 8 bases at J, with 12 bases in the middle. The CDR3 nucleotides read TGTGCCAGCAGCTCCTTCCAGGGGCAGCAGTACTTC. Encoded protein: CASSSFQGQQYF.

This clonotype was observed many times. The rearrangement links TRBV11-2 to TRBJ2-7; TRBD1 agrees at 7 bases. The germline V gene encodes CDR1 SGHAT and CDR2 FQNNGV. The CDR3 loop spans 18 amino acids. V dropped 5 bases and J dropped 0; count of bases not matched to a gene: 16. The CDR3 reads CASSPQLVQGISSYEQYF. The CDR3 region has the DNA TGTGCCAGCAGCCCTCAGCTCGTACAGGGGATATCCTCCTACGAGCAGTACTTC.

The rearrangement links TRBV2 to TRBJ2-7; 9 positions match TRBD1. V lost 6 bases, J lost 11 bases, and 14 bases stayed unmatched. Germline-derived CDR1 and CDR2 are SNHLY and FYNNEI. This CDR3 spans 14 amino acids. This CDR3 reads CASRAGTGPEKKYF. The CDR3 DNA is TGTGCCAGCAGAGCCGGGACAGGGCCGGAGAAGAAGTACTTC. Drawing the rest from reference TRBV2 and TRBJ2-7, the complete variable domain is EPEVTQTPSHQVTQMGQEVILRCVPISNHLYFYWYRQILGQKVEFLVSFYNNEISEKSEIFDDQFSVERPDGSNFTLKIRSTKLEDSAMYFCASRAGTGPEKKYFGPGTRLTVT.

This clonotype was seen at least ten times. The chain uses TRBV7-9 and TRBJ2-5; D is undetermined. This CDR3 contains 14 residues. Trimming pared 4 bases from V and 5 bases from J, leaving 14 bases between. Germline V gene lookup returns CDR1 SEHNR and CDR2 FQNEAQ (reference sequence). CDR3 protein: CASSSALELETQYF. The CDR3 region has the DNA TGTGCCAGCAGCTCGGCCCTAGAATTGGAGACCCAGTACTTC.

This clonotype has a count of ten or more. J is TRBJ1-2 and V is TRBV5-1; D call uncertain. CDR1 and CDR2 (germline): SGHRS, YFSETQ. CDR3 length: 12 residues. Trimming cost V 3 bases and J 0 bases, with 3 bases left between them. The CDR3 sequence: CASSSTNYGYTF. The CDR3 bases are TGCGCCAGCAGCTCGACTAACTATGGCTACACCTTC.

This clonotype has ten or more counts. The chain uses TRBV7-9 and TRBJ2-7, with TRBD1 identical over 7 bases. The CDR3 loop spans 17 amino acids. V lost 5 bases, J lost 2 bases, and 15 bases stayed unmatched. Germline V lookup: CDR1 SEHNR, CDR2 FQNEAQ (reference sequence). The CDR3 DNA sequence: TGTGCCAGCAGCCCCCCGATCATCTTGGGACAGCCCTACGAGCAGTACTTC. Amino acids: CASSPPIILGQPYEQYF.

This clonotype was seen at least ten times. The rearrangement joins TRBV5-1 to TRBJ2-7; D call uncertain. V lost 0 bases and J lost 3, with 10 bases in between. Germline assignment: CDR1 SGHRS and CDR2 YFSETQ. There are 14 residues in the CDR3. CDR3 nucleotide sequence: TGCGCCAGCAGCTTGGCCGGAGTAAACTACGAGCAGTACTTC. Amino acid sequence: CASSLAGVNYEQYF.

This clonotype was seen repeatedly, ten times or more. The chain combines TRBV6-1 with TRBJ1-2, with a possible D match to TRBD1 (5 bases). Deletions cut 3 bases from V and 2 bases from J, with 10 bases between. CDR3 length: 14 residues. Germline CDR1 and CDR2: MNHNS and SASEGT. The CDR3, as DNA: TGTGCCAGCAGTGAGGGGGGAAGGAACTATGGCTACACCTTC. This sequence encodes CASSEGGRNYGYTF.

This clonotype was counted only a few times. The chain recombines TRBV9 with TRBJ1-4, with 7 bases aligning to TRBD1. The CDR3 extends over 15 amino acids. The ends lost 3 bases at V and 7 bases at J; junction bases unmatched: 9. From germline, CDR1 is SGDLS and CDR2 YYNGEE. Here the CDR3 DNA reads TGTGCCAGCAGCGCCGAGGAGGGGGCTGGTGAAAAACTGTTTTTT. Protein product: CASSAEEGAGEKLFF.

This clonotype was observed at least ten times. The rearrangement uses TRBV12-3 or TRBV12-4 and TRBJ1-5, with a weak D call TRBD1 (5 bases). V gave up 4 bases and J gave up 9 bases, with 7 bases separating them. The length of the CDR3 is 11 residues. The CDR3 DNA sequence: TGTGCCAGCAGTTCGGGGACGCCCCAGCATTTT. Its protein is CASSSGTPQHF.

This clonotype was seen repeatedly, ten times or more. V is TRBV3-1 and J is TRBJ2-1, with D tentatively TRBD1 (6 bases). This CDR3 has 17 residues. Per the germline V gene, CDR1 is LGHDT and CDR2 is YNNKEL (reference sequence). The V gene lost 6 bases and the J gene lost 0 bases, with 18 bases spanning the gap. CDR3 sequence: CASSPTGISPSYNEQFF. CDR3 DNA sequence: TGTGCCAGCAGTCCAACAGGGATATCTCCCTCCTACAATGAGCAGTTCTTC.

This clonotype has ten or more counts. V gene TRBV7-9 combines with J gene TRBJ2-1, with D uncertain. The CDR3 consists of 10 residues. Germline CDR1 SEHNR, CDR2 FQNEAQ (reference sequence). Trimming cost V 7 bases and J 8 bases, with 6 bases left between them. The DNA of the CDR3 is TGTGCCAGCACCCCCCATGAGCAGTTCTTC. Encoded protein: CASTPHEQFF.

This clonotype was found many times. The chain links TRBV5-1 to TRBJ2-7; 8 bases are shared with TRBD1. CDR3 length: 14 residues. Germline V CDR1 and CDR2: SGHRS, YFSETQ. J gave up 3 bases and V 4 bases, and 6 bases lay outside the gene matches. The CDR3 DNA reads TGCGCCAGCAGCCCGGGACAGGAGTTCTACGAGCAGTACTTC. Protein sequence: CASSPGQEFYEQYF.

Points on this clonotype: A much bigger clone sits one base away, suggesting this may be a read error. This chain uses TRBV18 with TRBJ2-7; possible D gene TRBD1, 5 bases. The CDR3 has 12 amino acids. Germline V CDR1 and CDR2: KGHSH, LQKENI. The CDR3 DNA reads as TGTGCCAGCTCACTGACAGAATACGGGCAGTACTTC. It is translated as CASSLTEYGQYF.